This T cell receptor beta chain was sequenced during a study of early stage breast cancer tumors (dated by TCRdb to between 2016 and 2019). With respect to the entire study: Of the approximately 15 invasive breast tumors, 12 to 13 were found to be estrogen receptor-positive, progesterone receptor-positive and HER2-negative. Of the roughly 12 ER+/PR+/HER2- tumors, eight were classified as invasive ductal carcinomas and four as invasive lobular carcinomas. On average, each sample had roughly 9.9-fold read coverage. The samples as a whole yielded under 3,500,000 detected templates, corresponding to some 1 million unique clonotypes. What the research found in general, with its limitations: Because the cohort was small, analysis by tumor subtype was not possible. Repertoires from blood and normal breast were more alike than repertoires from blood and tumor, and in about 85% of the 16 patients, comparing each tissue with blood separated tumor from normal. Sequencing bulk genomic DNA from unsorted cells could not capture chain pairing or functional markers like CD4, CD8 and FOXP3. About 2.5-fold higher T cell density and higher clonality were observed in tumors than in adjacent normal breast tissue. Enriched TCRB sequences shared across patients were found to be mostly commonly generated sequences that were unlikely to play an important role in the tumor microenvironment.

Two independent genomic DNA replicates were amplified for each sample, with around 0.5 ug used for blood and approximately 1.5 ug for tumor or normal breast. Following the manufacturer's instructions, the ImmunoSeq Intro kit was used to carry out TCRB sequencing on genomic DNA. Multiplex PCR was run for around 30 cycles using proprietary primers and spike-in control sequences for absolute quantification. Single-end 150-bp reads were used to sequence an 87-bp fragment spanning the CDR3 and the flanking V and J genes. Seven samples, each with two replicates, were multiplexed per lane of an Illumina MiSeq using version 3.0 chemistry. The paper's processing steps were these. The vendor's proprietary pipeline processed the raw data and merged both replicates into a single result for each sample. A clonotype was defined as productive rearrangements that share the same V-gene family, CDR3 amino acid sequence and J-gene segment. To compute clonality, the normalized Shannon entropy (Pielou evenness) of TCRB abundances was subtracted from 1. To estimate T cell density, the total number of templates was divided by the number of input cells, which was inferred from the amount of DNA input. Recon was used with default parameters to estimate total repertoire diversity and clonality. Clonotypes with over 0.1% abundance in tumor and at least 32-fold higher abundance in tumor than in normal breast were defined as tumor-enriched. What TCRdb holds here is the immuneACCESS table cut down to in-frame rearrangements. Part of the clones is not present; checked against another copy, under half of the missing clones reflect an unresolved V gene, and the others are unexplained. The DNA gave D and trimming, while V, J and clone size come from that table. This sample comprises 25,000 to 30,000 clones, approximately 85% of them detected only once. About a tenth of the sample comes from the top ten.

A remark on this clone: Its target antigen remains unknown. No quality values exist for individual bases; no much larger clone is one base distant.

The study profiled bulk TCR beta-chain repertoires in matched peripheral blood, tumor and adjacent normal breast tissue taken from fewer than 20 patients with early-stage breast cancer. Before surgery, about 5-10 mL of whole blood was collected in EDTA tubes and processed within 2 hours. Ficoll-Paque centrifugation in SepMate-50 tubes was used to isolate peripheral blood mononuclear cells. PBMCs were cryopreserved in aliquots of about 1.7 to 4.5 million cells in approximately 90% FBS with roughly 10% DMSO and kept in liquid nitrogen. The Qiagen AllPrep DNA/RNA Mini kit was used to extract genomic DNA. In the germline V gene, CDR1 corresponds to MNHNS and CDR2 to SASEGT. The CDR3 starts with the cysteine, ends with the phenylalanine, and has 14 residues. The sequence is cut down to CDR3 DNA, 42 bases in frame from base 1. V is reduced by 10 bases and J by 6 bases, leaving a spacing of 19 bases between them.

The TCR sequence derives from a person in their fifties or sixties with breast cancer. The sample consisted of blood. The sequence joins TRBV6-1 to TRBJ1-5; the D region possibly corresponds to TRBD1 (5 bases align). CDR3 protein: CATQVTGQAQPQHF. The DNA sequence is TGTGCCACCCAGGTGACGGGGCAGGCTCAGCCCCAGCATTTT.